The 17 T cell receptor beta chains reported below all come from one sample, sequenced in a study of shared clonotypes between healthy human individuals. The data were produced by immunoSEQ multiplex PCR, yet TCRdb's version contains in-frame clones alone and is incomplete. The repertoire holds around 430,000 clones, with 75% to 85% as singletons. Specimen: PBMCs. Receptor source: a woman between 40 and 50 years old in good health. Some clones in this sample may be carry-over from other donors' samples.

This clone was seen a few times. The chain recombines TRBV7-3 with TRBJ2-2; 7 nucleotides line up with TRBD1. This CDR3 region has 13 residues. Germline CDR1 reads SGHTA; CDR2 reads FQGTGA. V lost 5 bases, J lost 5 bases, and 2 bases stayed unmatched. Written as DNA, the CDR3 is TGTGCCAGCAGCGACAGGGTTACCGGGGAGCTGTTTTTT. Translated, it gives CASSDRVTGELFF.

The chain has TRBV27 and TRBJ2-7; 10 positions agree with TRBD2. CDR1 and CDR2 from the germline V gene are MNHEY and SMNVEV (reference sequence). After removal of 4 bases from V and 2 bases from J, the junction contained 8 bases not matched to a gene. This CDR3 contains 16 residues. The CDR3 spells CASSWLAGALPYEQYF. DNA for the CDR3: TGTGCCAGCAGTTGGCTAGCGGGAGCGCTTCCCTACGAGCAGTACTTC.

This clone showed up just a few times. V usage is TRBV19 and J usage is TRBJ1-2, with 8 bases that match TRBD1. The V gene end was trimmed by 9 bases and the J gene end by 3 bases; junction bases not matched to a gene: 9. Germline V gene lookup returns CDR1 LNHDA and CDR2 SQIVND (reference sequence). The CDR3 runs 14 residues. CDR3 residues: CASQDRGSYYGYTF. DNA for the CDR3: TGTGCCAGCCAAGACAGGGGATCTTACTATGGCTACACCTTC.

A few counts support this clone. V gene TRBV14 combines with J gene TRBJ2-1, with 8 bases matching TRBD2. Trimming removed 1 base from V and 3 bases from J; junction bases left unmatched: 5. CDR3 length: 16 amino acids. CDR1 is SGHDN and CDR2 is FVKESK in the germline V gene. CDR3 residues: CASSQVWLAGYNEQFF. In DNA form, the CDR3 reads TGTGCCAGCAGCCAAGTGTGGCTAGCGGGCTACAATGAGCAGTTCTTC.

The V call is TRBV10-3, the J call TRBJ1-2; D perhaps matches TRBD1 (6 bases). This CDR3 comprises 15 residues. From germline, CDR1 is ENHRY and CDR2 SYGVKD. Trimming shortened V by 2 bases and J by 2 bases, and 12 bases separated the two germline ends. The CDR3 DNA sequence: TGTGCCATCAGTGAGCCAAGGACAGAAAACTATGGCTACACCTTC. Its translation: CAISEPRTENYGYTF.

As regards this clone: Other DNA variants within this sample encode the same CDR3. V and J are TRBV11-2 and TRBJ2-5; D uncertain. Germline assignment: CDR1 SGHAT and CDR2 FQNNGV. Trimming pared 1 base from V and 5 bases from J, leaving 5 bases between. This CDR3 has 12 amino acids. The CDR3 DNA sequence: TGTGCCAGCAGCTTAGTACAGGAGACCCAGTACTTC. Translating gives CASSLVQETQYF.

This chain uses TRBV5-4 with TRBJ2-7; no clear D gene. Trimming stripped 0 bases from V and 2 bases from J, with 9 bases between. Germline values: CDR1 SGHNT, CDR2 YYREEE (reference sequence). This CDR3 has 14 residues. For the CDR3, the DNA is TGTGCCAGCAGCTTGGCCCTCGGACCCTACGAGCAGTACTTC. This gives the protein CASSLALGPYEQYF.

Notes on this clone: A junction boundary mismatches the germline segment, possibly from a read error. The chain employs TRBV11-1 and TRBJ1-1; D is undetermined. The CDR3 extends over 15 amino acids. Germline-derived CDR1 and CDR2 are SGHAT and FQDESV (reference sequence). The CDR3 coding sequence is TGTGCCAGCAGCCCCCGGGGAGCCGCGAACGCTGAAGCTTTCTTT. Translated: CASSPRGAANAEAFF.

The chain links TRBV6-5 to TRBJ2-5; no definite D call. Trimming removed 0 bases at V and 5 bases at J, with 10 bases between. CDR3 length: 14 amino acids. Germline loops: CDR1 MNHEY, CDR2 SVGAGI. The CDR3 nucleotides are TGTGCCAGCAGTTACTCGGGTCGAGATGAGACCCAGTACTTC. As protein: CASSYSGRDETQYF.

The chain is built from TRBV25-1 and TRBJ2-2; no firm D call. The CDR3 runs to 14 residues. Germline-derived CDR1 and CDR2 are MGHDK and SYGVNS. Trimming cost V 1 base and J 4 bases, with 7 bases left between them. The CDR3 loop reads CASSEWQPTGELFF. The CDR3 coding sequence is TGTGCCAGCAGTGAATGGCAGCCCACCGGGGAGCTGTTTTTT. Full variable domain (outside the CDR3, taken from reference TRBV25-1 and TRBJ2-2): EADIYQTPRYLVIGTGKKITLECSQTMGHDKMYWYQQDPGMELHLIHYSYGVNSTEKGDLSSESTVSRIRTEHFPLTLESARPSHTSQYLCASSEWQPTGELFFGEGSRLTVL.

This clone came up a few times. The V gene is TRBV5-1, the J gene TRBJ2-5, with 7 bases that match TRBD2. The J segment lost 5 bases and the V segment lost 3 bases, leaving 16 bases of the junction unmatched. The CDR3 spans 17 residues. From germline, CDR1 is SGHRS and CDR2 YFSETQ. The CDR3 DNA reads as TGCGCCAGCAGCTCCGGACTAGTCGGGCTAAGAGGGGAGACCCAGTACTTC. Encoded protein: CASSSGLVGLRGETQYF.

The V and J genes are TRBV4-2 and TRBJ2-1; 7 bases align to TRBD2. The V segment lost 0 bases and the J segment 5 bases; nucleotides outside the gene matches: 7. The germline V gene encodes CDR1 LGHNA and CDR2 YNFKEQ. The CDR3 is 16 residues long. CDR3 amino acids: CASSQDVLAVHNEQFF. The CDR3 nucleotides read TGTGCCAGCAGCCAAGATGTTCTAGCGGTACACAATGAGCAGTTCTTC.

The genes are TRBV28 and TRBJ2-1, with D possibly matching TRBD1 (6 bases). Germline V gene lookup returns CDR1 MDHEN and CDR2 SYDVKM. Trimming pared 8 bases from V and 0 bases from J, leaving 14 bases between. This CDR3 spans 15 amino acids. CDR3 in DNA: TGTGCCAGCGTTCCCGGGACACGCTCCTACAATGAGCAGTTCTTC. This sequence encodes CASVPGTRSYNEQFF.

The CDR3, as DNA: TGTGCCAGCAGCTTGGCCGGATTTCTACAAAACACTGAAGCTTTCTTT. This encodes CASSLAGFLQNTEAFF. J is TRBJ1-1 and V is TRBV5-4; D unresolved. Per germline, CDR1 SGHNT and CDR2 YYREEE (reference sequence). The CDR3 is 16 amino acids. Trimming pared 0 bases from V and 2 bases from J, leaving 14 bases between.

This chain uses TRBV4-2 with TRBJ2-7; perhaps TRBD2 as D (5 bases). CDR1 is LGHNA and CDR2 is YNFKEQ in the germline V gene. V was pared by 3 bases and J by 0 bases, with 9 bases between. The CDR3 spans 14 residues. The CDR3 region has the DNA TGTGCCAGCAGCCAGACCACTAGCTCCTACGAGCAGTACTTC. Protein sequence: CASSQTTSSYEQYF.

As for this clone: The same CDR3 also results from other DNA sequences found in this sample. This chain links TRBV11-3 with TRBJ2-3; TRBD2 might be the D (5 bases). Looked up from germline, CDR1 is SGHNT and CDR2 is YENEEA. Trimming took 5 bases from V and 3 from J, leaving 6 bases between them. The CDR3 totals 12 residues. CDR3 DNA sequence: TGTGCCAGCAGCCCGGGGACAGATACGCAGTATTTT. It translates to CASSPGTDTQYF.

Worth noting for this clone: A much larger clone lies one base from this, so it may be a read error. The sample carries other DNA sequences with the same CDR3. The chain uses TRBV18 and TRBJ1-1; 9 bases are a match to TRBD1. J lost 5 bases, V lost 3 bases, and 1 base had no gene match. The CDR3 is 13 amino acids. The V gene's germline CDR1 is KGHSH and CDR2 LQKENI. CDR3 sequence (DNA): TGTGCCAGCTCACCGGGACAGGGTACTGAAGCTTTCTTT. Amino acid sequence: CASSPGQGTEAFF.